The following is a T cell receptor (beta chain) sequence with its context. V was cut by 0 bases and J by 7 bases, with 8 bases left in between. Germline CDR1 and CDR2: SGHDT and YYEEEE. This CDR3 contains 13 residues. The data are from a study of control samples from healthy donors and cancer patients. Produced via immunoSEQ multiplex PCR; TCRdb's table is partial and in-frame only. The sample has 90,000 or so clones, 86% seen once. Sequenced material: blood. The chain is built from TRBV5-6 and TRBJ1-5; D unclear. This clonotype was obtained from a woman aged 45-60 years in good health. CDR3 sequence: CASSLGVRQPQHF. For the CDR3, the DNA is TGTGCCAGCAGCTTGGGGGTGAGGCAGCCCCAGCATTTT.